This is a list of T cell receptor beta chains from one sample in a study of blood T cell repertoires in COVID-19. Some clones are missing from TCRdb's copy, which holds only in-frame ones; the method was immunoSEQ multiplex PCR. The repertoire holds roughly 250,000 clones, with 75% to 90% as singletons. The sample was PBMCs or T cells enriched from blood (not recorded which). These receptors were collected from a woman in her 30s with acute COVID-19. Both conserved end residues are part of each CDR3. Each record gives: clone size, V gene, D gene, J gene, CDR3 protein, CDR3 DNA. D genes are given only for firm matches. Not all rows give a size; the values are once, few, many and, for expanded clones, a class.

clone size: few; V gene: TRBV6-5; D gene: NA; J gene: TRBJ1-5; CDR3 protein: CASSYGGGQPQHF; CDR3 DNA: TGTGCCAGCAGTTACGGGGGAGGTCAGCCCCAGCATTTT
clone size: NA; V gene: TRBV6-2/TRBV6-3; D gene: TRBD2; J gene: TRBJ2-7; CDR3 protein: CASSLFGTSFEQYF; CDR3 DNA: TGTGCCAGCAGTTTATTCGGGACTAGTTTCGAGCAGTACTTC
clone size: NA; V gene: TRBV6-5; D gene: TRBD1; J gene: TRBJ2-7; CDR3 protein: CASRTGTVFFGEQYF; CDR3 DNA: TGTGCCAGCAGAACCGGGACAGTCTTCTTTGGGGAGCAGTACTTC
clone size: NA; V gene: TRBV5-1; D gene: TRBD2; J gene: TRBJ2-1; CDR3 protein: CASSSGTSGALGGEQFF; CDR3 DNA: TGCGCCAGCAGCTCCGGGACTAGCGGGGCCCTTGGGGGTGAGCAGTTCTTC
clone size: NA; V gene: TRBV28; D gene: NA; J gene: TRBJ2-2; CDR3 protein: CASTTGGLNTGELFF; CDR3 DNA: TGTGCCAGCACAACCGGGGGATTGAACACCGGGGAGCTGTTTTTT
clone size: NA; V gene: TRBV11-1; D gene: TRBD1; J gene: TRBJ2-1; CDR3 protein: CASSLNPGQGYNEQFF; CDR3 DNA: TGTGCCAGCAGCTTAAACCCGGGACAGGGATACAATGAGCAGTTCTTC
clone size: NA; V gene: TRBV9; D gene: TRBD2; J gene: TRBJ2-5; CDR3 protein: CASSASGSGAPGETQYF; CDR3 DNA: TGTGCCAGCAGCGCATCCGGCAGCGGGGCCCCAGGAGAGACCCAGTACTTC
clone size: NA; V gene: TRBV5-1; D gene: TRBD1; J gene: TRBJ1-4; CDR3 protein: CASSLLGGTLVEKLFF; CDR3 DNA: TGCGCCAGCAGCCTCCTAGGGGGCACGCTTGTGGAAAAACTGTTTTTT
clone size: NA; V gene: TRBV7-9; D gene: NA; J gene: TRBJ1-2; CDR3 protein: CASSSREGNGYTF; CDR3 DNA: TGTGCCAGCAGCTCCCGGGAGGGTAATGGCTACACCTTC
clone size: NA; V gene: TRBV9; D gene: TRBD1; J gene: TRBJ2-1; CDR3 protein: CASSLLLDREGSYNEQFF; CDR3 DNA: TGTGCCAGCAGCCTCCTTCTGGACAGGGAAGGGTCCTACAATGAGCAGTTCTTC
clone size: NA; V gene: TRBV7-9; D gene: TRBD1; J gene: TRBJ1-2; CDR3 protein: CASSPDRIYGYTF; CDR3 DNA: TGTGCCAGCAGCCCGGACAGGATCTATGGCTACACCTTC
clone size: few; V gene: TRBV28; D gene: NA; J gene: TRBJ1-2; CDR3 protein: CASSTGQYGHGYTF; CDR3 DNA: TGTGCCAGCAGTACCGGACAGTACGGGCATGGCTACACCTTC
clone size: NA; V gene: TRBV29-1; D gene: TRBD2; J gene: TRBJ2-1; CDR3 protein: CSAPMWRGGGDEQFF; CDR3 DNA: TGCAGCGCCCCGATGTGGCGGGGGGGCGGAGATGAGCAGTTCTTC
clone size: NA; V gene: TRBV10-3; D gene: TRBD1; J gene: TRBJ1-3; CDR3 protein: CAISRDSKISGNTIYF; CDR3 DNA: TGTGCCATCAGTCGGGACAGTAAAATCTCTGGAAACACCATATATTTT
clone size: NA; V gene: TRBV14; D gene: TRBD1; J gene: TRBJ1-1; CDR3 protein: CASRRTGSPMNTEAFF; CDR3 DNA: TGTGCCAGCCGACGGACAGGATCACCCATGAACACTGAAGCTTTCTTT
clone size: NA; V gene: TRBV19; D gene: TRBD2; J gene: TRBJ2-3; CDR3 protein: CASSILAGITDTQYF; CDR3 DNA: TGTGCCAGTAGTATTCTAGCGGGGATCACAGATACGCAGTATTTT
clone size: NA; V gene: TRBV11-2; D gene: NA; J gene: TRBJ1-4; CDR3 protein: CASSRWSEKLFF; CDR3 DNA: TGTGCCAGCAGCCGATGGAGTGAAAAACTGTTTTTT
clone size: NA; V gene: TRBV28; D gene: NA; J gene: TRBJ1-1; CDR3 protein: CASSFQGRTEAFF; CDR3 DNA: TGTGCCAGCAGTTTTCAGGGGCGGACTGAAGCTTTCTTT
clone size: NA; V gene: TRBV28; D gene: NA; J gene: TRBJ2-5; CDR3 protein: CASSPPSPGLAPETQYF; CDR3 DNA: TGTGCCAGCAGTCCCCCCTCACCGGGACTTGCCCCGGAGACCCAGTACTTC
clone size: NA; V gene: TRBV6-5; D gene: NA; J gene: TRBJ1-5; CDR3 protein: CASTPGSNQPQHF; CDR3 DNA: TGTGCCAGCACCCCCGGTTCAAATCAGCCCCAGCATTTT
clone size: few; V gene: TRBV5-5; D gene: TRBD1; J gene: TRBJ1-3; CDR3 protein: CASSSSRTGGNTIYF; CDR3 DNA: TGTGCCAGCAGCTCTTCGAGGACAGGGGGAAACACCATATATTTT
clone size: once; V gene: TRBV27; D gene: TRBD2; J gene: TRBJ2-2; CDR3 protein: CASSFISSGNTGELFF; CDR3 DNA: TGTGCCAGCAGTTTTATCTCTAGCGGAAACACCGGGGAGCTGTTTTTT
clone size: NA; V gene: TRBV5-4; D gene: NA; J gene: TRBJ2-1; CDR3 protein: CASSRQVRDRSPNEQFF; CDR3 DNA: TGTGCCAGCAGCCGCCAAGTCCGGGATAGGTCCCCCAATGAGCAGTTCTTC
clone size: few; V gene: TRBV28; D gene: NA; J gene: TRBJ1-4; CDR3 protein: CASTTPTNEKLFF; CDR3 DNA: TGTGCCAGCACGACACCAACTAATGAAAAACTGTTTTTT
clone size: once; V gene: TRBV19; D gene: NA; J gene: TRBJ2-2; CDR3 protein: CASSSRAGTGELFF; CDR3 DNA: TGTGCCAGTAGTTCCAGGGCGGGGACCGGGGAGCTGTTTTTT
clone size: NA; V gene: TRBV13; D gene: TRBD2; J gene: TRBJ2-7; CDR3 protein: CASSLGGLGKTYEQYF; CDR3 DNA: TGTGCCAGCAGCTTAGGCGGACTAGGAAAAACCTACGAGCAGTACTTC
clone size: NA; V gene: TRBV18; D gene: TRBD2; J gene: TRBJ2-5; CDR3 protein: CASSAGLEDRVTQYF; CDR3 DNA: TGTGCCAGCTCCGCGGGACTAGAGGATAGGGTGACCCAGTACTTC
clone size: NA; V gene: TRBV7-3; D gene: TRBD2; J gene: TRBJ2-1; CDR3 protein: CASSLGLAEDEQFF; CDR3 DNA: TGTGCCAGCAGCTTAGGACTAGCGGAGGATGAGCAGTTCTTC
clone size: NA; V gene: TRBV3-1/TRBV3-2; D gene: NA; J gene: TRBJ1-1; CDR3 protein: CASSLDPTGPEAFF; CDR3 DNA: TGTGCCAGCAGCCTAGACCCCACAGGACCTGAAGCTTTCTTT
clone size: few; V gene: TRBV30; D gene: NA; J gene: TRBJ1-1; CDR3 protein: CAWSVRLNTEAFF; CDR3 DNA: TGTGCCTGGAGTGTCCGTTTGAACACTGAAGCTTTCTTT
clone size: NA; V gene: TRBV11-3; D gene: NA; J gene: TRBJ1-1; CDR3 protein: CASSLGGANRNTEAFF; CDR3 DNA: TGTGCCAGCAGCTTAGGTGGGGCAAACAGGAACACTGAAGCTTTCTTT
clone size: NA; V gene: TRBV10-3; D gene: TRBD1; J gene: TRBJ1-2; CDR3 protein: CAISDTQGGYGYTF; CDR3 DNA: TGTGCCATCAGTGATACACAGGGGGGCTATGGCTACACCTTC
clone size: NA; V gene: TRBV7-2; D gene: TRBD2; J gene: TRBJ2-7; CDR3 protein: CASSSSGYEQYF; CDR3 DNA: TGTGCCAGCAGCTCTAGCGGCTACGAGCAGTACTTC
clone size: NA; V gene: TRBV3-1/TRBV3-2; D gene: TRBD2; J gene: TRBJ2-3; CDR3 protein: CASSQDLAGGTDTQYF; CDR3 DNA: TGTGCCAGCAGCCAAGATCTCGCGGGAGGGACAGATACGCAGTATTTT
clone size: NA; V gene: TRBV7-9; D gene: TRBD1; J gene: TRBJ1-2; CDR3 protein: CASSRTGDGGYTF; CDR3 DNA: TGTGCCAGCAGCCGGACAGGGGATGGGGGCTACACCTTC
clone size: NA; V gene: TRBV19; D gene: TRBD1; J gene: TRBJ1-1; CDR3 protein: CASSIRTGVLNTEAFF; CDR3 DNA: TGTGCCAGTAGTATTCGGACAGGGGTTCTGAACACTGAAGCTTTCTTT
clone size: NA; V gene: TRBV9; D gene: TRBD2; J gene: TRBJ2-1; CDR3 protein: CASSPSGHSSYNEQFF; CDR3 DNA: TGTGCCAGCAGCCCTAGCGGGCACAGCTCCTACAATGAGCAGTTCTTC
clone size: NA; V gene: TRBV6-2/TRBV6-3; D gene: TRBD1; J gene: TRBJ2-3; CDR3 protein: CASSYPDRGRADTQYF; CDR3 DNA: TGTGCCAGCAGTTACCCAGACAGGGGGCGCGCAGATACGCAGTATTTT
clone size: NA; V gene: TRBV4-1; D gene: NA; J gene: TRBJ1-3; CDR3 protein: CASSSGAREAGNTIYF; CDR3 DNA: TGCGCCAGCAGCTCCGGGGCCAGGGAGGCAGGAAACACCATATATTTT
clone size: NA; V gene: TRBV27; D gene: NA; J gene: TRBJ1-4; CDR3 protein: CASSPDSSTEKLFF; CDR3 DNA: TGTGCCAGCAGTCCTGACAGCAGTACTGAAAAACTGTTTTTT
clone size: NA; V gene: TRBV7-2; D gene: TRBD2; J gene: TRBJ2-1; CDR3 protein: CASSFGGSSYNEQFF; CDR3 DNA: TGTGCCAGCAGCTTCGGCGGGAGTAGCTACAATGAGCAGTTCTTC
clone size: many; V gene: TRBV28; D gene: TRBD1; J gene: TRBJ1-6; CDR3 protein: CASIRQGDSPLHF; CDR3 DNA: TGTGCCAGCATTCGACAGGGGGATTCACCCCTCCACTTT
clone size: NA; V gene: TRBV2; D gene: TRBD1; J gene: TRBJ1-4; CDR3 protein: CASREGQTPGGVYEKLFF; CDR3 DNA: TGTGCCAGCAGGGAGGGACAGACCCCCGGGGGGGTTTATGAAAAACTGTTTTTT
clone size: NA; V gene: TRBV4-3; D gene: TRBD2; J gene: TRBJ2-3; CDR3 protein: CASSQGLAADTQYF; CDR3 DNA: TGCGCCAGCAGCCAAGGGCTAGCGGCAGATACGCAGTATTTT
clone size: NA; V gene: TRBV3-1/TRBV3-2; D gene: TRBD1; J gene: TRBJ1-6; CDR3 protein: CASRPTGAPSPLHF; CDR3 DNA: TGTGCCAGCAGACCTACAGGGGCCCCTTCACCCCTCCACTTT
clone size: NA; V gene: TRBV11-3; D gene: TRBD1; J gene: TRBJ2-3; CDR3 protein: CASSLDRATPGDTQYF; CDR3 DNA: TGTGCCAGCAGCCTAGACAGGGCGACGCCCGGGGATACGCAGTATTTT
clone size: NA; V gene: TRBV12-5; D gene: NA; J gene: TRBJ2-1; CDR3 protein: CASGLAPSILGVSEQFF; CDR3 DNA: TGTGCTAGTGGTTTGGCACCGAGCATTTTAGGGGTCAGTGAGCAGTTCTTC
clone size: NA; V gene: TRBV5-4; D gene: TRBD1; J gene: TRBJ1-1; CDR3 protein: CASSHLTGGNTEAFF; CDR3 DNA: TGTGCCAGCAGCCATTTGACAGGGGGGAACACTGAAGCTTTCTTT